This T cell receptor beta chain originates from a study of beta chain features in type 1 diabetes. Looking at the study overall: Patients looked much like healthy donors when it came to age, gender and cell yields.

Germline CDR1 SGHDN, CDR2 FVKESK. The trim removed 1 base at V and 7 bases at J, leaving 9 bases unmatched. The CDR3 consists of 16 residues. This clone has only a few counts. Its cognate antigen is unknown. Findings and limits, study-wide: The study found fewer insertions and more deletions at VDJ junctions in type 1 diabetes patients.

Reverse transcribing all isolated RNA meant expressed TCRB transcripts were sequenced. Measured with immunoSEQ multiplex PCR; TCRdb has only the in-frame clones, and not every one. The sample contains under 900,000 clones, roughly 15% of which appear only once. The rearrangement uses TRBV14 and TRBJ2-1; the match to TRBD2 covers 8 bases. This clonotype was sampled from a woman under 30 in good health. Sequencing input: naive CD4+ T cells from blood. The CDR3, as DNA: TGTGCCAGCAGCCAAGTCCCGGGAGGGCCATGGAATGAGCAGTTCTTC. Its translation: CASSQVPGGPWNEQFF.